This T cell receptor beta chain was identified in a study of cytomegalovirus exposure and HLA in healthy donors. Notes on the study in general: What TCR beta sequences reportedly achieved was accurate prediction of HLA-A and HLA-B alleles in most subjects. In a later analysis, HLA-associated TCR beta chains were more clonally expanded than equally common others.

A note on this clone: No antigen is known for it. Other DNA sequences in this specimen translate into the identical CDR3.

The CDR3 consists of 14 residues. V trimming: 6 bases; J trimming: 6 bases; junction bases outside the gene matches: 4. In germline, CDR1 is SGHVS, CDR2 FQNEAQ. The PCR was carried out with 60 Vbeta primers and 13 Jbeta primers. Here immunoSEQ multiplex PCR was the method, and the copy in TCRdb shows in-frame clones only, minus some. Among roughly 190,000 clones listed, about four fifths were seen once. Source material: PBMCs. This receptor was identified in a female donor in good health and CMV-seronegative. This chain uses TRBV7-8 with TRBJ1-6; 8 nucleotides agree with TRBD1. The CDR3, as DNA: TGTGCCAGCAGTTCCGGACAGGGTAATTCACCCCTCCACTTT. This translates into CASSSGQGNSPLHF.